The 8 T cell receptor beta chains listed next were all sequenced from one sample in a study of T cell repertoires in cytomegalovirus infection. Using its own MiXCR run on the reads, TCRdb lists one record per CDR3 protein. The sample has about 190,000 distinct CDR3 sequences; roughly 27% are singletons. The source material was PBMCs. The source of these receptors is a human donor in good health (CMV status not recorded). Some clones in this sample may be carry-over from other donors' samples.

This clonotype was found once. The chain is built from TRBV10-3 and TRBJ1-2; possibly TRBD1 for D (6 bases). The CDR3 is 13 residues long. Looked up from germline, CDR1 is ENHRY and CDR2 is SYGVKD. Deletions cut 3 bases from V and 3 bases from J, with 8 bases between. The CDR3 loop reads CAISERQDYGYTF. DNA for the CDR3: TGTGCCATCAGTGAAAGACAGGACTATGGCTACACCTTC.

This clonotype was recorded once. A junction end diverges from the germline sequence, so it may reflect a read error. The chain links TRBV7-9 to TRBJ2-1, with no clear D. The germline V gene encodes CDR1 SEHNR and CDR2 FQNEAQ (reference sequence). This CDR3 is 13 amino acids long. The CDR3 sequence is CTSSSYPDAEQFF. The CDR3 nucleotides are TGTACCAGCAGCTCATACCCGGACGCAGAGCAGTTCTTC.

The chain uses TRBV28 and TRBJ1-2, with D possibly TRBD1 on 6 matching bases. CDR1 MDHEN and CDR2 SYDVKM come from the germline V gene. The CDR3 spans 15 residues. V gave up 6 bases and J gave up 7 bases, with 21 bases separating them. The CDR3 loop is CASSTQGLQGGGYTF. In nucleotides, the CDR3 is TGTGCCAGCAGCACCCAGGGACTACAGGGAGGTGGCTACACCTTC.

Concerning this clonotype: A much larger clone lies a single base off, so this may be a read error. V and J are TRBV6-1 and TRBJ1-5; D is uncertain. The CDR3 length is 13 residues. CDR1 is MNHNS and CDR2 is SASEGT in the germline V gene. Trimming took 5 bases from V and 3 from J, leaving 8 bases between them. CDR3 in amino acids: CASSSTNNQPQHF. The CDR3 region has the DNA TGTGCCAGCAGTTCCACGAACAATCAGCCCCAGCATTTT.

Many counts were recorded for this clonotype. The chain employs TRBV7-2 and TRBJ2-7; no clear D. This CDR3 contains 13 residues. V lost 2 bases to trimming and J lost 2 bases, with 7 bases between them. CDR1 is SGHTA, CDR2 FQGNSA, per germline. CDR3 residues: CASSLPSTYEQYF. CDR3 DNA sequence: TGTGCCAGCAGCTTACCCTCGACCTACGAGCAGTACTTC.

This clonotype was found many times. The chain employs TRBV7-3 and TRBJ1-1; no clear D gene. Germline V CDR1 and CDR2: SGHTA, FQGTGA. CDR3 length: 15 amino acids. Between the trimmed V and J ends, which lost 1 base and 0 bases, there was a span of 9 bases. CDR3 DNA sequence: TGTGCCAGCAGCTTAAGCGGGCAGATGAACACTGAAGCTTTCTTT. Protein: CASSLSGQMNTEAFF.

The chain carries TRBV12-3 or TRBV12-4 and TRBJ2-5; 8 bases line up with TRBD2. CDR3 length: 14 amino acids. V gave up 6 bases and J gave up 1 base; unmatched junction bases: 4. This CDR3 is CASRATSAQETQYF. The DNA for the CDR3 is TGTGCCAGCAGGGCGACTAGCGCCCAAGAGACCCAGTACTTC.

This clonotype was seen a few times. The CDR3, as DNA: TGCGCCAGCAGCCAAGAACCAGGTGCTGGGGCCAACGTCCTGACTTTC. This translates into CASSQEPGAGANVLTF. The chain employs TRBV4-3 and TRBJ2-6; D unclear. The ends were cut back, 0 bases at V and 2 bases at J, with 8 bases in the middle. In germline, CDR1 is LGHNA, CDR2 YSLEER. This CDR3 has 16 amino acids.